The rows below give T cell receptor beta chains drawn from one sample of a study of blood T cell repertoires in COVID-19. Sequencing used immunoSEQ multiplex PCR; TCRdb keeps in-frame clones, though not all of them. The sample carries hundreds of thousands of clones, 80% to 90% recorded once. Sequenced: peripheral blood. Receptors were obtained from a woman aged 45-59 years with COVID-19, enrolled during active disease. Each CDR3 is given with its conserved first and last residue. D genes are given only for firm matches. Expanded clones are given a class, and other clones once, few, many or no size at all.

NA	TRBV12-3/TRBV12-4	TRBD2	TRBJ2-3	CASGTSGSDTQYF	TGTGCCAGCGGGACTAGCGGGTCAGATACGCAGTATTTT
NA	TRBV5-1	TRBD1	TRBJ1-1	CASSSIRGRAEAFF	TGCGCCAGCAGCTCGATCAGGGGGCGAGCTGAAGCTTTCTTT
NA	TRBV3-1/TRBV3-2	NA	TRBJ1-6	CASSLNEGLLHF	TGTGCCAGCAGCCTCAATGAGGGACTCCTCCACTTT
few	TRBV5-1	TRBD1	TRBJ1-2	CASSPGGQGKFGYGYTF	TGCGCCAGCAGCCCTGGGGGACAGGGTAAGTTCGGCTATGGCTACACCTTC
few	TRBV19	TRBD2	TRBJ2-4	CASKAVAGTKNIQYF	TGTGCCAGTAAAGCAGTAGCGGGAACCAAAAACATTCAGTACTTC
NA	TRBV3-1/TRBV3-2	NA	TRBJ2-5	CASSQGRGIQETQYF	TGTGCCAGCAGCCAGGGGAGGGGGATCCAAGAGACCCAGTACTTC
NA	TRBV18	TRBD1	TRBJ1-2	CASSRQGLLTDGYTF	TGTGCCAGCTCTCGACAGGGGTTGTTAACGGATGGCTACACCTTC
NA	TRBV18	NA	TRBJ2-2	CASSPGQRKTGELFF	TGTGCCAGCTCACCCGGACAGAGAAAAACCGGGGAGCTGTTTTTT
NA	TRBV19	NA	TRBJ1-5	CASSSSVGGDQPQHF	TGTGCCAGTAGCAGCTCAGTTGGCGGTGACCAGCCCCAGCATTTT
once	TRBV7-7	NA	TRBJ2-2	CASSLEQVPAGELFF	TGTGCTAGCAGCTTAGAACAGGTCCCCGCCGGGGAGCTGTTTTTT
NA	TRBV7-2	NA	TRBJ1-1	CASSLAPQGMNTEAFF	TGTGCCAGCAGCTTAGCTCCACAGGGAATGAACACTGAAGCTTTCTTT
few	TRBV28	NA	TRBJ2-1	CASSFLGGTNEQFF	TGTGCCAGCAGTTTCTTGGGTGGGACTAATGAGCAGTTCTTC
once	TRBV7-8	TRBD2	TRBJ2-1	CASSLVSGRTSYNEQFF	TGTGCCAGCAGCTTAGTATCCGGGAGGACCTCCTACAATGAGCAGTTCTTC
NA	TRBV2	NA	TRBJ1-5	CASSEGARQPQHF	TGTGCCAGCAGTGAAGGGGCCCGGCAGCCCCAGCATTTT
NA	TRBV7-6	TRBD2	TRBJ2-7	CASSPPGLYSYEQYF	TGTGCCAGCAGCCCGCCGGGACTATATTCCTACGAGCAGTACTTC
NA	TRBV2	NA	TRBJ2-5	CASSRVSVETQYF	TGTGCCAGCAGCCGTGTTAGCGTGGAGACCCAGTACTTC
NA	TRBV19	NA	TRBJ1-3	CASSAMTGSGNTIYF	TGTGCCAGTAGTGCAATGACAGGCTCTGGAAACACCATATATTTT
once	TRBV25-1	NA	TRBJ1-6	CASRGGANNSPLHF	TGTGCCAGCAGAGGCGGGGCCAATAATTCACCCCTCCACTTT
NA	TRBV6-1	TRBD2	TRBJ2-7	CASSENEVGGTYF	TGTGCCAGCAGTGAAAACGAGGTGGGGGGGACCTACTTC
NA	TRBV6-6	TRBD1	TRBJ2-3	CASRPFRGFADTQYF	TGTGCCAGCAGGCCATTCAGGGGGTTCGCAGATACGCAGTATTTT
NA	TRBV28	TRBD2	TRBJ2-1	CASSLKTRYSGRAYNEQFF	TGTGCCAGCAGTTTGAAAACCCGCTATAGCGGGAGGGCATACAATGAGCAGTTCTTC
once	TRBV4-1	TRBD2	TRBJ2-2	CASSTNLAGGPTGELFF	TGCGCCAGCAGCACGAACCTAGCGGGAGGGCCGACCGGGGAGCTGTTTTTT
once	TRBV30	TRBD1	TRBJ2-7	CAWSPGQGLTGEYF	TGTGCCTGGAGTCCGGGACAGGGCCTAACGGGGGAGTACTTC
NA	TRBV12-5	NA	TRBJ2-7	CASNLGSSVYEQYF	TGTGCTAGTAACTTGGGGTCTAGCGTCTACGAGCAGTACTTC
NA	TRBV30	NA	TRBJ1-2	CAWSPPNYGYTF	TGTGCCTGGAGTCCTCCTAACTATGGCTACACCTTC
NA	TRBV4-1	NA	TRBJ1-2	CASSPDAGRINYGYTF	TGCGCCAGCAGCCCGGACGCGGGACGGATTAACTATGGCTACACCTTC
NA	TRBV2	TRBD1	TRBJ1-5	CASKDRLVQPQHF	TGTGCCAGCAAGGACAGGTTGGTGCAGCCCCAGCATTTT
NA	TRBV30	NA	TRBJ1-1	CAWSGYRETEAFF	TGTGCCTGGAGTGGTTACCGGGAGACTGAAGCTTTCTTT
NA	TRBV6-5	NA	TRBJ2-7	CASSYPGSYEQYF	TGTGCCAGCAGTTACCCGGGTAGCTACGAGCAGTACTTC
once	TRBV15	TRBD1	TRBJ2-3	CATSEGDRGVDTQYF	TGTGCCACCAGCGAGGGGGACAGGGGGGTAGATACGCAGTATTTT
NA	TRBV29-1	NA	TRBJ2-2	CSVGRETGELFF	TGCAGCGTTGGGAGGGAGACCGGGGAGCTGTTTTTT
NA	TRBV7-8	NA	TRBJ1-1	CASSLRGNTEAFF	TGTGCCAGCAGCTTAAGGGGGAACACTGAAGCTTTCTTT
NA	TRBV13	NA	TRBJ2-7	CASSLAPAGLTYEQYF	TGTGCCAGCAGCTTAGCTCCAGCGGGTCTTACCTACGAGCAGTACTTC
NA	TRBV2	TRBD1	TRBJ1-5	CASRGTGFVSNQPQHF	TGTGCCAGCAGGGGGACAGGGTTTGTTAGCAATCAGCCCCAGCATTTT
NA	TRBV24-1	NA	TRBJ2-4	CATSRAGENIQYF	TGTGCCACCAGTCGGGCAGGGGAAAACATTCAGTACTTC
NA	TRBV29-1	TRBD2	TRBJ2-3	CSVALSSGRFTDTQYF	TGCAGCGTTGCCCTATCTAGCGGGAGGTTCACAGATACGCAGTATTTT
NA	TRBV5-6	NA	TRBJ2-7	CASSYQNGGYEQYF	TGTGCCAGCAGCTACCAGAACGGGGGCTACGAGCAGTACTTC
NA	TRBV5-1	TRBD1	TRBJ1-2	CASSPGQGDYGYTF	TGCGCCAGCAGCCCCGGACAGGGCGACTATGGCTACACCTTC
NA	TRBV7-2	NA	TRBJ2-2	CASSTRAGLNTGELFF	TGTGCCAGCAGCACTAGGGCGGGACTCAACACCGGGGAGCTGTTTTTT
NA	TRBV5-4	NA	TRBJ2-5	CASSPLGRYGETQYF	TGTGCCAGCAGCCCCCTGGGGCGGTATGGAGAGACCCAGTACTTC
few	TRBV19	TRBD2	TRBJ2-2	CASSRGLAFTGELFF	TGTGCCAGTTCCCGGGGACTAGCGTTCACCGGGGAGCTGTTTTTT
NA	TRBV12-5	NA	TRBJ2-3	CASGLGSGPTDTQYF	TGTGCTAGTGGTTTGGGGAGCGGGCCCACAGATACGCAGTATTTT
NA	TRBV5-5	NA	TRBJ1-2	CASSFTLTGGVYGYTF	TGTGCCAGCAGCTTTACCTTGACAGGCGGCGTCTATGGCTACACCTTC
few	TRBV7-2	NA	TRBJ1-1	CASSLAGQNTEAFF	TGTGCCAGCAGCTTAGCGGGACAGAACACTGAAGCTTTCTTT
NA	TRBV3-1/TRBV3-2	NA	TRBJ2-7	CASSQAPGHHYEQYF	TGTGCCAGCAGCCAAGCCCCGGGACACCACTACGAGCAGTACTTC
NA	TRBV7-2	NA	TRBJ2-2	CASSPVLVTGELFF	TGTGCCAGCAGCCCGGTTCTGGTCACCGGGGAGCTGTTTTTT
NA	TRBV19	NA	TRBJ2-6	CASRDSSGANVLTF	TGTGCCAGTAGGGACAGCTCTGGGGCCAACGTCCTGACTTTC
NA	TRBV7-9	NA	TRBJ2-2	CASSYTNTGELFF	TGTGCCAGCAGCTACACGAACACCGGGGAGCTGTTTTTT
NA	TRBV5-6	NA	TRBJ1-1	CASSLITEAFF	TGTGCCAGCAGCCTAATTACTGAAGCTTTCTTT
NA	TRBV19	NA	TRBJ2-3	CASSIRGSTDTQYF	TGTGCCAGTAGTATAAGGGGAAGTACAGATACGCAGTATTTT
NA	TRBV27	NA	TRBJ2-3	CASRPRDIPRSTDTQYF	TGTGCCAGCAGACCCCGGGACATACCACGCAGCACAGATACGCAGTATTTT
NA	TRBV5-1	TRBD1	TRBJ1-3	CASSQTGPSGNTIYF	TGCGCCAGCAGTCAGACAGGGCCCTCTGGAAACACCATATATTTT